Presented here are 23 T cell receptor beta chains from one specimen sequenced in a study of shared clonotypes between healthy human individuals. Sequencing was performed with immunoSEQ multiplex PCR; in TCRdb, only in-frame clones are kept and a portion is missing. Counted here are about 2 million clones, 90% to 95% occurring once; the ten biggest clones make up roughly 0.13%. The material sequenced was naive CD4+ T cells sorted from blood. Subset reported: CD45RA+ positively selected. Receptors were obtained from a man aged 18-30 years in good health.

The V and J genes are TRBV10-1 and TRBJ2-7, with 10 bases that match TRBD2. Germline CDR1 is WNHNN and CDR2 is SYGVQD (reference sequence). This CDR3 has 17 residues. Unmatched junction bases numbered 19, after V lost 7 bases and J lost 7 bases. The CDR3 DNA is TGCGCCAGCACTATACTGATTGTGGGTAGCGGGGGGCATGAGCAGTACTTC. It translates to CASTILIVGSGGHEQYF.

This clone was seen at least ten times. The chain has TRBV30 and TRBJ2-3, with 7 bases identical to TRBD1. Germline trimming cut 4 bases from V and 5 bases from J; bases unmatched to any gene: 12. The germline V gene has CDR1 GTSNPN and CDR2 SVGIG (reference sequence). The CDR3 length is 15 residues. The CDR3 DNA follows: TGTGCCTGGATGAGGTTAGGGGGCGCGGGAGATACGCAGTATTTT. Its protein is CAWMRLGGAGDTQYF. Supplemented by reference TRBV30 and TRBJ2-3, the full variable domain reads SQTIHQWPATLVQPVGSPLSLECTVEGTSNPNLYWYRQAAGRGLQLLFYSVGIGQISSEVPQNLSASRPQDRQFILSSKKLLLSDSGFYLCAWMRLGGAGDTQYFGPGTRLTVL.

This clone has only a few counts. V is TRBV7-9 and J is TRBJ2-2, with D perhaps TRBD1 (6 bases). The CDR3 runs 16 residues. Germline CDR1 is SEHNR and CDR2 is FQNEAQ (reference sequence). V lost 1 base and J 3 bases, leaving 12 bases between the germline ends. CDR3 loop: CASSLDFRGDTGELFF. The CDR3, as DNA: TGTGCCAGCAGCTTAGATTTCAGGGGTGACACCGGGGAGCTGTTTTTT.

V is TRBV6-6 and J is TRBJ2-6, with 9 bases matching TRBD1. J was trimmed by 3 bases and V by 5 bases; bases with no gene match: 5. The CDR3 sequence is 16 residues long. Germline loops: CDR1 MNHNY, CDR2 SVGAGI (reference sequence). In DNA, the CDR3 is TGTGCCAGCAGTCCGACAGGGGGATATGGGGCCAACGTCCTGACTTTC. Protein: CASSPTGGYGANVLTF.

A single count supports this clone. The chain links TRBV2 to TRBJ2-7; tentatively, D is TRBD1 (5 bases). The CDR3 consists of 15 residues. Germline CDR1 and CDR2: SNHLY and FYNNEI. Trimming took off 4 bases at V and 2 bases at J, with 15 bases between the two ends. This chain's CDR3 is CASSVGHAQTYEQYF. CDR3 DNA sequence: TGTGCCAGCAGTGTAGGACATGCCCAAACCTACGAGCAGTACTTC.

This chain uses TRBV28 with TRBJ1-1; the D is unclear. The CDR3 spans 16 residues. Trimming removed 5 bases from V and 3 bases from J, with 19 bases in between. Germline V lookup: CDR1 MDHEN, CDR2 SYDVKM. The CDR3 nucleotides read TGTGCCAGCAGTCCCTTTCTGGGCCAAAGGGACACTGAAGCTTTCTTT. Amino acid sequence: CASSPFLGQRDTEAFF.

The chain couples TRBV7-9 to TRBJ2-2; D unresolved. This CDR3 region has 15 residues. Germline V gene lookup returns CDR1 SEHNR and CDR2 FQNEAQ (reference sequence). V lost 5 bases and J lost 4, with 14 bases in between. For the CDR3, the DNA is TGTGCCAGCAGCACCGAGACATTCCGCACCGGGGAGCTGTTTTTT. Its translation is CASSTETFRTGELFF.

The gene calls are TRBV18 and TRBJ2-3; D gene ambiguous. The V end was cut by 0 bases, the J end by 6 bases, with 1 base between. The CDR3 totals 11 residues. Germline V gives CDR1 KGHSH, CDR2 LQKENI. The CDR3 DNA is TGTGCCAGCTCACCACCGGATACGCAGTATTTT. This codes for CASSPPDTQYF. The full variable domain, rest sourced from reference TRBV18 and TRBJ2-3, is NAGVMQNPRHLVRRRGQEARLRCSPMKGHSHVYWYRQLPEEGLKFMVYLQKENIIDESGMPKERFSAEFPKEGPSILRIQQVVRGDSAAYFCASSPPDTQYFGPGTRLTVL.

This chain connects TRBV29-1 to TRBJ1-1, with 8 bases identical to TRBD1. V lost 7 bases, J lost 3 bases, and 10 bases stayed unmatched. The CDR3 is 14 amino acids. Germline assignment: CDR1 SQVTM and CDR2 ANQGSEA. CDR3 amino acids: CSAFRGREDTEAFF. In DNA form, the CDR3 reads TGCAGCGCTTTCAGGGGGCGAGAGGACACTGAAGCTTTCTTT.

The chain combines TRBV27 with TRBJ1-6, with D perhaps TRBD1 (5 bases). Germline CDR1 is MNHEY and CDR2 is SMNVEV (reference sequence). The CDR3 covers 17 residues. V dropped 7 bases and J dropped 6 bases, with 22 bases sitting between them. CDR3 sequence reads: CASTDYPGASGNSPLHF. DNA for the CDR3: TGTGCCAGCACCGACTACCCTGGGGCTTCGGGTAATTCACCCCTCCACTTT.

This clone was seen just once. CDR3 DNA sequence: TGTGCCAGCAGCATCTTAGCGGGGGGGTACAATGAGCAGTTCTTC. Translated: CASSILAGGYNEQFF. The chain employs TRBV7-2 and TRBJ2-1; 11 bases are shared with TRBD2. The CDR3 contains 15 residues. Trimming cost V 5 bases and J 4 bases; bases outside gene matches: 4. The V gene's germline CDR1 is SGHTA and CDR2 FQGNSA.

The chain recombines TRBV6-1 with TRBJ2-7; no firm D call. V lost 8 bases and J lost 3, with 14 bases in between. The CDR3 sequence is 13 residues long. The germline CDR1 and CDR2 sequences are MNHNS and SASEGT. CDR3 coding DNA: TGTGCCAGCCAGTCCCCCATGATCTACGAGCAGTACTTC. It specifies CASQSPMIYEQYF.

The chain carries TRBV7-3 and TRBJ1-5; D unresolved. The germline gives CDR1 SGHTA, CDR2 FQGTGA. Trimming removed 4 bases from V and 3 bases from J, with 13 bases in between. CDR3 length: 15 residues. The CDR3 reads CASSSAWGPNQPQHF. The CDR3 DNA follows: TGTGCCAGCAGCTCCGCATGGGGTCCCAATCAGCCCCAGCATTTT.

V gene TRBV4-3 combines with J gene TRBJ2-7, with D perhaps assigned TRBD1 or TRBD2 (6 bases each). Between the trimmed V and J ends, which lost 0 bases and 3 bases, there was a span of 21 bases. CDR1 is LGHNA, CDR2 YSLEER, per germline. The CDR3 is 18 amino acids. The chain's CDR3 is CASSQDRPPEEGVYEQYF. The DNA of the CDR3 is TGCGCCAGCAGCCAAGATAGGCCCCCGGAGGAGGGGGTCTACGAGCAGTACTTC.

The chain combines TRBV7-2 with TRBJ1-2, with D possibly TRBD1 on 6 matching bases. There are 16 residues in the CDR3. Trimming left V 1 base short and J 0 bases short, with 12 bases between. Germline V gene sequence: CDR1 SGHTA, CDR2 FQGNSA. DNA of the CDR3: TGTGCCAGCAGCTTAGGCGGACAGAGTTCTAACTATGGCTACACCTTC. Its protein product is CASSLGGQSSNYGYTF.

The chain's CDR3 is CASSSGIHTEAFF. The CDR3 nucleotides are TGTGCCAGCAGCTCAGGGATACACACTGAAGCTTTCTTT. The rearrangement links TRBV5-2 to TRBJ1-1; the table's TRBD1 call for D was not verified on the DNA. TRBV5-2 is a pseudogene. The CDR3 has 13 amino acids.

The gene calls are TRBV6-6 and TRBJ2-1; no clear D. The CDR3 contains 12 residues. Per germline, CDR1 MNHNY and CDR2 SVGAGI (reference sequence). Trimming removed 0 bases from V and 7 bases from J, with 4 bases in between. The CDR3 reads CASSYSRNEQFF. CDR3 in DNA: TGTGCCAGCAGTTACTCGAGAAATGAGCAGTTCTTC.

Details on this clone: Other DNA sequences in this sample translate to the same CDR3. This rearrangement joins TRBV19 to TRBJ2-7, with TRBD2 matching 12 bases. Germline-derived CDR1 and CDR2 are LNHDA and SQIVND (reference sequence). CDR3 length: 15 amino acids. The trim removed 4 bases at V and 0 bases at J, leaving 1 base unmatched. The CDR3 loop reads CASSRGLAGSYEQYF. CDR3 nucleotides: TGTGCCAGTAGTAGGGGACTAGCGGGCTCCTACGAGCAGTACTTC. The whole variable domain, filled in from reference TRBV19 and TRBJ2-7, reads DGGITQSPKYLFRKEGQNVTLSCEQNLNHDAMYWYRQDPGQGLRLIYYSQIVNDFQKGDIAEGYSVSREKKESFPLTVTSAQKNPTAFYLCASSRGLAGSYEQYFGPGTRLTVT.

The genes are TRBV29-1 and TRBJ2-5, with 8 bases fitting TRBD1. The CDR3 runs to 13 residues. CDR1 SQVTM and CDR2 ANQGSEA come from the germline V gene. Trimming removed 7 bases from V and 4 bases from J; junction bases left unmatched: 8. The chain's CDR3 is CSGMTGAGETQYF. The CDR3 DNA reads as TGCAGCGGCATGACAGGGGCGGGAGAGACCCAGTACTTC.

This chain uses TRBV27 with TRBJ2-3, with D possibly being TRBD1 (6 bases). This CDR3 has 16 amino acids. CDR1 MNHEY and CDR2 SMNVEV come from the germline V gene (reference sequence). V was shortened by 2 bases and J by 0 bases, with 12 bases between the two germline ends. The CDR3: CASSLGQGHSTDTQYF. CDR3 DNA sequence: TGTGCCAGCAGTTTAGGTCAGGGGCACAGCACAGATACGCAGTATTTT.

The chain uses TRBV5-6 and TRBJ2-2; no reliable D call. V was pared by 4 bases and J by 5 bases, with 6 bases between. Germline values: CDR1 SGHDT, CDR2 YYEEEE. This CDR3 contains 12 residues. The CDR3 spells CASSLDTGELFF. In DNA form, the CDR3 reads TGTGCCAGCAGCCTAGATACCGGGGAGCTGTTTTTT.

This chain connects TRBV6-5 to TRBJ1-2, with a possible D match to TRBD1 (5 bases). Between the trimmed V and J ends, which lost 2 bases and 7 bases, there was a span of 14 bases. CDR1 MNHEY and CDR2 SVGAGI come from the germline V gene. CDR3 length: 14 amino acids. The CDR3: CASSYGSGQTGYTF. CDR3 coding DNA: TGTGCCAGCAGTTACGGTTCCGGACAAACTGGCTACACCTTC.

A note on this clone: At the DNA level, this CDR3 is encoded by other sequences in the same sample as well. The J gene is TRBJ2-3, the V gene TRBV11-2; weak D call: TRBD2 (5 bases). CDR3 length: 13 residues. V gave up 1 base and J gave up 6 bases, with 8 bases separating them. CDR1 SGHAT and CDR2 FQNNGV come from the germline V gene. CDR3 region: CASSLGLADTQYF. For the CDR3, the DNA is TGTGCCAGCAGCTTAGGTTTAGCGGATACGCAGTATTTT.